The TCR beta chain under discussion was sequenced for a study of blood T cell repertoires in COVID-19 (dated by TCRdb to 2018 to 2020). Regarding the research as a whole: Samples from collaborators originated in the United States, Italy and Spain and spanned both the acute and convalescent phases of COVID-19. The material from the prospective study consisted of cDNA or gDNA derived from T cells, B-cell-depleted T cells, or PBMCs. Subjects who had been exposed to COVID-19, were actively infected with it, or had recovered from it provided the deeply sampled blood TCRbeta repertoires that made up the dataset. The repertoires were released in a freely available public database meant as a resource for research on the immune response to SARS-CoV-2. The samples were drawn from two sources: the first 160 participants of the ongoing ImmuneRACE study, and 1,200 or so subjects contributed by 6 global collaborators. Nearly every sample came with metadata listing a de-identified subject ID, COVID-19 status, age in years and sex. HLA class I and class II types, where available, came from metadata supplied by the sample provider rather than from assay-based typing.

From V the trimming removes 3 bases and from J it removes 1 base, while the gene matches leave 8 bases of the junction unaccounted for. As encoded in the germline V gene, CDR1 is SGDLS while CDR2 is YYNGEE. The CDR3 sequence holds 16 residues, the cysteine and phenylalanine included. Only CDR3 DNA remains: 48 bases, in frame from the first base. The research as a whole found: The quantity of clinical and demographic metadata differed by source and by participant and was supplied without curation.

As for this clone: There is no known antigen for this receptor. No much larger clone exists at a distance of one base, and base qualities are not known.

TCRbeta CDR3 regions were amplified from genomic DNA by means of the immunoSEQ Assay, a bias-controlled multiplex PCR. On the authors' methods: Within the assay, amplification of reference gene primers was used to estimate how many nucleated cells each sample contained. Sequence reads were collapsed and filtered to measure the absolute abundance of every unique TCRbeta CDR3 rearrangement. For each sample, productive Simpson clonality was calculated as the square root of Simpson's diversity index over productive rearrangements. TCRdb limited this immuneACCESS table to in-frame rearrangements with V and J called. A share of clones is missing; checked studies link under half to unresolved V genes, and the rest is unexplained. The DNA gave D and trimming, while V, J and clone size come from that table. This sample has fewer than 350,000 clones in its table, and 65% to 90% of those were observed once. The ten largest clones add up to 2.5% to 3.5% of the sample.

Each collaborating institution followed its own protocols to collect whole blood in K2EDTA tubes. For TCRbeta analysis, collaborators shipped samples in one of three forms: frozen whole blood, isolated PBMCs, or DNA extracted from either of those sample types. The sequencing input was peripheral blood. This clonotype was sampled from a woman in her sixties or seventies with active or convalescent COVID-19. The sequence is built from TRBV9 and TRBJ2-5; the central 8 bases match TRBD2. The base sequence is TGTGCCAGCAGCGCCTCGACTAGCGCGAGCCAAGAGACCCAGTACTTC. This translates into CASSASTSASQETQYF.